A single sample gave rise to the 3 T cell receptor beta chains below, sequenced in a study of T cells in localized non-small cell lung cancer. Some clones are missing from TCRdb's copy, which holds only in-frame ones; the method was immunoSEQ multiplex PCR. The table lists 25,000 to 35,000 clones, approximately 90% of them singletons. The sample here was peripheral blood, taken before any cancer treatment. Every receptor here comes from a female donor over 55 with stage III squamous cell lung carcinoma.

This chain's CDR3 is CASSQDRTSGSDTQYF. The CDR3, as DNA: TGTGCCAGCAGCCAAGATAGGACTAGCGGGAGTGATACGCAGTATTTT. The chain employs TRBV4-2 and TRBJ2-3, with TRBD2 identical over 13 bases. CDR1 is LGHNA, CDR2 YNFKEQ, per germline. Losses at the gene ends were 0 bases for V and 6 bases for J; bases not matched to a gene: 3. The CDR3 has 16 residues.

The gene calls are TRBV11-2 and TRBJ2-7; 10 bases agree with TRBD2. Unmatched junction bases numbered 3, after V lost 1 base and J lost 3 bases. Germline-derived CDR1 and CDR2 are SGHAT and FQNNGV. This CDR3 spans 15 amino acids. The chain's CDR3 is CASSLASGGLYEQYF. CDR3 in DNA: TGTGCCAGCAGCTTAGCTAGCGGGGGCCTCTACGAGCAGTACTTC.

The CDR3 DNA is TGCGCCAGCAGCTTGGACGGAGGGTTTGGGGAGCAGTACTTC. This encodes CASSLDGGFGEQYF. The chain carries TRBV5-1 and TRBJ2-7; D possibly corresponds to TRBD2 (6 bases). Germline V lookup: CDR1 SGHRS, CDR2 YFSETQ. The CDR3 runs to 14 residues. With 0 bases removed from V and 7 bases from J, the gap between germline ends came to 14 bases. Full variable domain (remainder filled in from reference TRBV5-1 and TRBJ2-7): KAGVTQTPRYLIKTRGQQVTLSCSPISGHRSVSWYQQTPGQGLQFLFEYFSETQRNKGNFPGRFSGRQFSNSRSEMNVSTLELGDSALYLCASSLDGGFGEQYFGPGTRLTVT.